Here is one T cell receptor (beta chain) with its context. The source of the sample is a study of blood T cell repertoires in COVID-19. Study as a whole: The United States, Italy and Spain provided the acute and convalescent COVID-19 samples.

The repertoire was sequenced with immunoSEQ multiplex PCR; TCRdb's copy has only in-frame clones and lacks some. This sample has around 99,000 clones, with about three quarters found just once. Sequencing input: peripheral blood. The TCR comes from a man aged 65 to 85 with acute or convalescent COVID-19.

CDR3 bases: TGTGCCAGCAGTTATCTCCCACAGGGGGCCAAAAACATTCAGTACTTC. Translated: CASSYLPQGAKNIQYF. The chain couples TRBV6-5 to TRBJ2-4; 7 nucleotides line up with TRBD1. CDR1 MNHEY and CDR2 SVGAGI come from the germline V gene. The ends lost 3 bases at V and 1 base at J; junction bases unmatched: 6. The CDR3 consists of 16 residues.